The 25 T cell receptor beta chains below were found in one sample sequenced in a study of cytomegalovirus exposure and HLA in healthy donors. In the PCR, 60 Vbeta and 13 Jbeta primers were used. This table comes from immunoSEQ multiplex PCR, and its TCRdb copy is limited to in-frame clones, with some not included. The sample has roughly 200,000 clones, approximately 88% seen once; the top ten hold roughly 0.66%. The sequenced material came from PBMCs. These receptors were taken from a boy younger than 10 in good health and CMV-seronegative.

This clone was seen a few times. The chain recombines TRBV29-1 with TRBJ1-1; D is unresolved. Germline-derived CDR1 and CDR2 are SQVTM and ANQGSEA. The CDR3 is 14 amino acids. V dropped 6 bases and J dropped 4 bases, with 18 bases sitting between them. The CDR3 protein is CSVTRLTEGTEAFF. CDR3 DNA sequence: TGCAGCGTGACCCGACTCACGGAGGGCACTGAAGCTTTCTTT.

The chain carries TRBV29-1 and TRBJ1-2; D is uncertain. CDR1 and CDR2 (germline): SQVTM, ANQGSEA. The V gene lost 3 bases and the J gene lost 3 bases, with 11 bases spanning the gap. This CDR3 has 13 amino acids. The CDR3 DNA reads as TGCAGCGTTGAGTCCGGGGTTGACTATGGCTACACCTTC. It specifies CSVESGVDYGYTF.

This chain links TRBV6-4 with TRBJ2-3, with D hard to call. Germline-derived CDR1 and CDR2 are MRHNA and SNTAGT. This CDR3 has 13 amino acids. Deletions cut 2 bases from V and 0 bases from J, with 3 bases between. The CDR3 DNA is TGTGCCAGCAGTGACCCAAGCACAGATACGCAGTATTTT. Encoded protein: CASSDPSTDTQYF.

The CDR3 loop reads CASSEISPENEQFF. CDR3 DNA sequence: TGTGCCAGCAGTGAGATCTCTCCAGAAAATGAGCAGTTCTTC. The chain links TRBV25-1 to TRBJ2-1; D ambiguous. The germline V gene has CDR1 MGHDK and CDR2 SYGVNS. Trimming removed 3 bases at V and 7 bases at J, with 13 bases between. The CDR3 spans 14 residues.

The CDR3 loop reads CASSYRATGELFF. The CDR3 nucleotides are TGTGCCAGCAGCTACAGGGCCACCGGGGAGCTGTTTTTT. The chain uses TRBV5-5 and TRBJ2-2; D is possibly TRBD1 (6 bases). The CDR3 totals 13 residues. V was pared by 3 bases and J by 4 bases, with 7 bases between. Per the germline V gene, CDR1 is SGHKS and CDR2 is YYEKEE (reference sequence).

This clone appeared once. In DNA, the CDR3 is TGCGCCAGCAGCTTGGATGAGCGGGAGGTCCCCACCGATACGCAGTATTTT. Translating gives CASSLDEREVPTDTQYF. The chain links TRBV5-1 to TRBJ2-3; TRBD2 matches at 9 bases. The CDR3 has 17 amino acids. The V segment lost 0 bases and the J segment 6 bases; nucleotides outside the gene matches: 11. The V gene's germline CDR1 is SGHRS and CDR2 YFSETQ.

This clone was counted between two and nine times. The rearrangement uses TRBV29-1 and TRBJ2-5, with a possible D match to TRBD2 (6 bases). The V gene lost 6 bases and the J gene lost 6 bases, with 14 bases spanning the gap. CDR3 length: 12 residues. In germline, CDR1 is SQVTM, CDR2 ANQGSEA. The CDR3 DNA reads as TGCAGCGTAGTCCGACGGGGGAAGACCCAGTACTTC. Protein product: CSVVRRGKTQYF.

V usage is TRBV5-1 and J usage is TRBJ1-6, with 8 bases identical to TRBD1. The trim removed 3 bases at V and 5 bases at J, leaving 4 bases unmatched. Germline V gene sequence: CDR1 SGHRS, CDR2 YFSETQ. The CDR3 sequence is 15 residues long. CDR3 loop: CASSSIQGDNSPLHF. CDR3 sequence (DNA): TGCGCCAGCAGCTCAATACAGGGGGATAATTCACCCCTCCACTTT.

This clone was seen a handful of times. The chain links TRBV5-1 to TRBJ2-7; 8 nucleotides match TRBD2. After removal of 4 bases from V and 3 bases from J, the junction contained 9 bases not matched to a gene. The CDR3 runs 15 residues. CDR1 is SGHRS, CDR2 YFSETQ, per germline. The CDR3 coding sequence is TGCGCCAGCAGCCCGGCGGGTAGCGGGATCTACGAGCAGTACTTC. Protein sequence: CASSPAGSGIYEQYF.

This chain's CDR3 is CASSQQGVDTQYF. For the CDR3, the DNA is TGTGCCAGCAGTCAACAGGGGGTGGATACGCAGTATTTT. V usage is TRBV28 and J usage is TRBJ2-3, with 8 bases that match TRBD1. Germline V gene lookup returns CDR1 MDHEN and CDR2 SYDVKM. Losses at the gene ends were 5 bases for V and 6 bases for J; bases not matched to a gene: 4. This CDR3 comprises 13 residues.

This clone was counted once. CDR3 residues: CASSLGGLAAKETQYF. The CDR3 DNA reads TGTGCCAGCAGCTTAGGGGGACTAGCGGCGAAAGAGACCCAGTACTTC. The V call is TRBV7-2, the J call TRBJ2-5; 11 nucleotides match TRBD2. Germline-derived CDR1 and CDR2 are SGHTA and FQGNSA. Trimming took 1 base from V and 3 from J; bases not matched to a gene: 4. CDR3 length equals 16 residues.

This chain connects TRBV6-1 to TRBJ2-1; TRBD2 aligns across 11 bases. CDR3 length: 15 residues. Per germline, CDR1 MNHNS and CDR2 SASEGT. With V trimmed by 5 bases and J by 2 bases, 2 bases remained unmatched. The CDR3 DNA follows: TGTGCCAGCAGTCGACTAGCGGGGCCCTACAATGAGCAGTTCTTC. Protein: CASSRLAGPYNEQFF.

This chain uses TRBV5-6 with TRBJ2-2; 9 nucleotides match TRBD1. Per the germline V gene, CDR1 is SGHDT and CDR2 is YYEEEE. This CDR3 is built from 14 residues. Germline trimming cut 2 bases from V and 5 bases from J; bases unmatched to any gene: 1. CDR3 amino acids: CASSLGQGTGELFF. The CDR3 DNA reads TGTGCCAGCAGCTTAGGACAGGGGACCGGGGAGCTGTTTTTT.

V usage is TRBV4-2 and J usage is TRBJ1-5; D is undetermined. Germline V CDR1 and CDR2: LGHNA, YNFKEQ. Trimming left V 0 bases short and J 2 bases short, with 11 bases between. The CDR3 loop spans 16 amino acids. The CDR3 DNA reads TGTGCCAGCAGCCAAGATTTTAGGCAGGGCAATCAGCCCCAGCATTTT. It encodes CASSQDFRQGNQPQHF.

This chain links TRBV19 with TRBJ2-7; the D gene is possibly TRBD1 (5 bases). The germline CDR1 and CDR2 sequences are LNHDA and SQIVND (reference sequence). The CDR3 is 14 residues long. Trimming removed 1 base at V and 3 bases at J, with 10 bases between. The CDR3 DNA is TGTGCCAGTAGTATAGTAATCGACAGCTACGAGCAGTACTTC. Encoded protein: CASSIVIDSYEQYF.

In nucleotides, the CDR3 is TGTGCCTGCGTCCCGGGACAGGGAATGAACACTGAAGCTTTCTTT. Its translation: CACVPGQGMNTEAFF. This chain joins TRBV30 and TRBJ1-1, with 9 bases matching TRBD1. CDR3 length: 15 amino acids. J was trimmed by 0 bases and V by 6 bases; bases with no gene match: 8. Germline V gene sequence: CDR1 GTSNPN, CDR2 SVGIG (reference sequence).

V and J are TRBV9 and TRBJ2-7, with 8 nucleotides matching TRBD1. The germline V gene has CDR1 SGDLS and CDR2 YYNGEE. The CDR3 is 14 amino acids. The junction had 0 bases not matched to a gene; V was cut back by 1 base and J by 0 bases. The CDR3 nucleotides are TGTGCCAGCAGCGTAACAGGGGGCTCCTACGAGCAGTACTTC. Translation: CASSVTGGSYEQYF.

This rearrangement joins TRBV12-5 to TRBJ1-2; D call uncertain. Germline V CDR1 and CDR2: LGHNT, FRNRAP. The CDR3 runs to 13 residues. The V end lost 1 base, the J end lost 7 bases, and 10 bases lay between the germline ends. The CDR3 sequence: CASGLGGGLGYTF. CDR3 DNA: TGTGCTAGTGGTTTGGGTGGAGGGCTTGGCTACACCTTC.

The V gene is TRBV9, the J gene TRBJ2-1, with 15 bases that match TRBD2. This CDR3 contains 15 residues. Germline-derived CDR1 and CDR2 are SGDLS and YYNGEE. Trimming cost V 7 bases and J 10 bases; bases outside gene matches: 9. The CDR3 loop is CASANGGLAGGEQFF. The CDR3, as DNA: TGTGCCAGCGCCAACGGAGGACTAGCGGGGGGGGAGCAGTTCTTC.

The V gene is TRBV29-1, the J gene TRBJ2-1; a possible D gene is TRBD2 (5 bases). Germline lookup yields CDR1 SQVTM and CDR2 ANQGSEA. Trimming took 6 bases from V and 10 from J, leaving 22 bases between them. The CDR3 loop spans 14 amino acids. CDR3 DNA: TGCAGCGTCGCCAGCGGTAGCATGGGTGGGGAGCAGTTCTTC. It encodes CSVASGSMGGEQFF.

This chain joins TRBV5-1 and TRBJ2-7; D perhaps matches TRBD2 (6 bases). Germline V lookup: CDR1 SGHRS, CDR2 YFSETQ. V was shortened by 2 bases and J by 0 bases, with 15 bases between the two germline ends. The CDR3 is made up of 16 amino acids. The CDR3 spells CASSFKTGGNSYEQYF. DNA for the CDR3: TGCGCCAGCAGCTTTAAAACAGGCGGGAACTCCTACGAGCAGTACTTC.

J is TRBJ2-6 and V is TRBV19; possible D gene TRBD2, 6 bases. Germline V gives CDR1 LNHDA, CDR2 SQIVND (reference sequence). The CDR3 contains 17 residues. The V and J ends lost 5 bases and 0 bases respectively, with 14 bases between them. The CDR3 reads CASSPRDLGSGANVLTF. The CDR3 nucleotides are TGTGCCAGTAGTCCCAGGGACTTGGGCTCTGGGGCCAACGTCCTGACTTTC.

With regard to this clone: A read error may produce the germline difference seen at one junction end. This chain links TRBV6-1 with TRBJ2-1, with 7 nucleotides matching TRBD2. The CDR3 spans 14 residues. The germline V gene has CDR1 MNHNS and CDR2 SASEGT. CDR3 region: CAGRPGGHYNEQLF. CDR3 nucleotides: TGTGCCGGTCGGCCGGGAGGACACTACAATGAGCAGCTCTTC.

This chain connects TRBV7-2 to TRBJ2-1, with 7 bases fitting TRBD2. Losses at the gene ends were 5 bases for V and 0 bases for J; bases not matched to a gene: 7. This CDR3 has 16 residues. In germline, CDR1 is SGHTA, CDR2 FQGNSA. CDR3 sequence (DNA): TGTGCCAGCAGCCCACTAGGCGGGAGCTCCTACAATGAGCAGTTCTTC. This translates into CASSPLGGSSYNEQFF.

The chain joins TRBV6-1 to TRBJ2-5, with 8 bases fitting TRBD2. Germline CDR1 and CDR2: MNHNS and SASEGT. The V gene end was trimmed by 2 bases and the J gene end by 4 bases; junction bases not matched to a gene: 6. This CDR3 contains 15 residues. In DNA, the CDR3 is TGTGCCAGCAGTGAATATAGCCTAGCGGGAGAGACCCAGTACTTC. It translates to CASSEYSLAGETQYF.